This entry lists 10 T cell receptor beta chains sequenced from one sample in a study of T-cell memory formation after mild COVID-19. TCRdb fed the 5' RACE reads into MiXCR, producing one record per CDR3 protein. The data contain about 620,000 distinct CDR3 sequences, about a sixth of them singletons. Sequencing was carried out using PBMCs or a T cell subset sorted from them (not recorded which). Receptors originate from an adult woman who had mild COVID-19 (a few samples of this study predate the infection). Cell type and time point are not known.

This clonotype was counted only a few times. The rearrangement links TRBV20-1 to TRBJ1-3; 8 bases fit TRBD1. Germline V gene data show CDR1 as DFQATT and CDR2 as SNEGSKA (reference sequence). The CDR3 is 13 amino acids. The J segment lost 2 bases and the V segment lost 6 bases, leaving 3 bases of the junction unmatched. CDR3 in amino acids: CSARQGPGNTIYF. The DNA of the CDR3 is TGCAGTGCCAGACAGGGGCCTGGAAACACCATATATTTT.

The J gene is TRBJ2-7, the V gene TRBV6-5; D is uncertain. From germline, CDR1 is MNHEY and CDR2 SVGAGI. The V gene lost 6 bases and the J gene lost 4 bases, with 13 bases spanning the gap. This CDR3 has 13 residues. The CDR3 loop is CASSQLGSYEQYF. CDR3 DNA: TGTGCCAGCAGCCAACTGGGGTCTTACGAGCAGTACTTC.

This clonotype was recorded a few times. The rearrangement joins TRBV20-1 to TRBJ2-3, with TRBD2 matching over 7 bases. Germline CDR1 is DFQATT and CDR2 is SNEGSKA (reference sequence). This CDR3 region has 18 residues. Germline trimming cut 1 base from V and 0 bases from J; bases unmatched to any gene: 13. The DNA of the CDR3 is TGCAGTGCTAGAGTTTATCTAGCGGAGTGGGGAAGCACAGATACGCAGTATTTT. Residues: CSARVYLAEWGSTDTQYF.

The chain has TRBV27 and TRBJ2-3; D not certain. Germline V CDR1 and CDR2: MNHEY, SMNVEV (reference sequence). This CDR3 spans 16 amino acids. The V end lost 6 bases, the J end lost 1 base, and 17 bases lay between the germline ends. As DNA, the CDR3 is TGTGCCAGCAGGCCGCCACTGGGCGCCCGCACAGATACGCAGTATTTT. The encoded protein is CASRPPLGARTDTQYF.

This clonotype was counted between two and nine times. This chain connects TRBV9 to TRBJ2-2; the D is unclear. The CDR3 runs to 15 residues. Per the germline V gene, CDR1 is SGDLS and CDR2 is YYNGEE. Trimming pared 0 bases from V and 5 bases from J, leaving 11 bases between. CDR3 protein: CASSVDTATTGELFF. For the CDR3, the DNA is TGTGCCAGCAGCGTAGATACAGCCACAACCGGGGAGCTGTTTTTT.

The chain is built from TRBV12-3 or TRBV12-4 and TRBJ1-6; 10 nucleotides match TRBD1. With V trimmed by 4 bases and J by 9 bases, 6 bases remained unmatched. The length of the CDR3 is 15 residues. CDR3 sequence: CASSYRQGAGSPLHF. The CDR3 DNA is TGTGCCAGCAGTTACAGACAGGGGGCCGGTTCACCCCTCCACTTT.

This clonotype has more than one count but fewer than ten. The rearrangement links TRBV4-1 to TRBJ2-7; D might be TRBD2 (6 bases). Germline values: CDR1 MGHRA, CDR2 YSYEKL. This CDR3 is 14 amino acids long. V shed 3 bases and J shed 2 bases, with 11 bases lying between them. As DNA, the CDR3 is TGCGCCAGCAGCCATGGGACTGAGGCCTACGAGCAGTACTTC. This encodes CASSHGTEAYEQYF.

The chain recombines TRBV18 with TRBJ2-1; TRBD1 aligns across 9 bases. The junction had 7 bases not matched to a gene; V was cut back by 3 bases and J by 10 bases. The germline V gene encodes CDR1 KGHSH and CDR2 LQKENI. The CDR3 spans 14 residues. DNA of the CDR3: TGTGCCAGCTCACCGGACAGGGGTCTCATCGAGCAGTTCTTC. Translation: CASSPDRGLIEQFF. The full variable domain, with the rest looked up from reference TRBV18 and TRBJ2-1, is NAGVMQNPRHLVRRRGQEARLRCSPMKGHSHVYWYRQLPEEGLKFMVYLQKENIIDESGMPKERFSAEFPKEGPSILRIQQVVRGDSAAYFCASSPDRGLIEQFFGPGTRLTVL.

The table lists this clonotype with many counts. The CDR3 loop reads CASSQTNRWVVEQFF. The CDR3, as DNA: TGCGCCAGCAGCCAAACTAACCGATGGGTGGTTGAGCAGTTCTTC. The chain carries TRBV4-1 and TRBJ2-1; no firm D call. From germline, CDR1 is MGHRA and CDR2 YSYEKL. The ends were cut back, 2 bases at V and 9 bases at J, with 17 bases in the middle. The length of the CDR3 is 15 residues.

This clonotype has only a few counts. This sequence joins TRBV6-2 or TRBV6-3 and TRBJ1-1, with TRBD1 matching 9 bases. Germline-derived CDR1 and CDR2 are MNHEY and SVGEGT. V shed 6 bases and J 4 bases; nucleotides not matched to a gene: 6. CDR3 length: 14 amino acids. CDR3 coding DNA: TGTGCCAGCAGGTCTTCGACAGGGGGCACTGAAGCTTTCTTT. Its translation is CASRSSTGGTEAFF.